This is a list of T cell receptor beta chains from one sample in a study of cytomegalovirus exposure and HLA in healthy donors. Some clones are missing from TCRdb's copy, which holds only in-frame ones; the method was immunoSEQ multiplex PCR. The data show 150,000 to 200,000 clones, about 89% seen once. Sequenced material: PBMCs. The receptors stem from a man between 18 and 35 years old in good health and CMV-seropositive. Each CDR3 is given with its conserved first and last residue. D genes are given only for firm matches. For some rows the clone size is stated as once, few or many, or as a class when expanded; others skip it.

cdr3_aa: CASSWTGPTEAFF
cdr3_nt: TGTGCCAGCAGCTGGACAGGGCCCACTGAAGCTTTCTTT
j_call: TRBJ1-1
v_call: TRBV6-5
clone_size: NA
d_call: TRBD1

cdr3_aa: CASSPNGQGILYF
cdr3_nt: TGTGCTAGCAGCCCAAACGGACAGGGTATTTTATACTTC
j_call: TRBJ2-7
v_call: TRBV7-7
clone_size: NA
d_call: TRBD1

cdr3_aa: CATSRASPPPEGQGAGGYTF
cdr3_nt: TGTGCCACCAGCAGGGCCTCTCCTCCTCCCGAGGGACAGGGGGCTGGTGGCTACACCTTC
j_call: TRBJ1-2
v_call: TRBV15
clone_size: NA
d_call: TRBD1

cdr3_aa: CASSYLNYEQYF
cdr3_nt: TGTGCCAGCAGCTACCTAAACTACGAGCAGTACTTC
j_call: TRBJ2-7
v_call: TRBV7-9
clone_size: NA
d_call: NA

cdr3_aa: CASSLPRTESEKLFF
cdr3_nt: TGTGCCAGCAGTTTACCCAGAACAGAGTCTGAAAAACTGTTTTTT
j_call: TRBJ1-4
v_call: TRBV28
clone_size: once
d_call: NA

cdr3_aa: CASSQMHGGDYEQYF
cdr3_nt: TGCGCCAGCAGCCAGATGCATGGGGGCGACTACGAGCAGTACTTC
j_call: TRBJ2-7
v_call: TRBV4-1
clone_size: NA
d_call: NA

cdr3_aa: CASSKGTSPPEQYF
cdr3_nt: TGTGCCAGCAGCAAGGGGACTTCCCCCCCCGAGCAGTACTTC
j_call: TRBJ2-7
v_call: TRBV7-9
clone_size: NA
d_call: NA

cdr3_aa: CASSAGHTSTDTQYF
cdr3_nt: TGTGCCAGCAGCGCGGGCCATACCAGCACAGATACGCAGTATTTT
j_call: TRBJ2-3
v_call: TRBV11-3
clone_size: NA
d_call: NA

cdr3_aa: CASSFRGAEQYF
cdr3_nt: TGTGCCAGCAGCTTTCGGGGTGCCGAGCAGTACTTC
j_call: TRBJ2-7
v_call: TRBV13
clone_size: NA
d_call: NA

cdr3_aa: CASSPAGDSNQPQHF
cdr3_nt: TGTGCCAGCTCACCAGCAGGGGATAGCAATCAGCCCCAGCATTTT
j_call: TRBJ1-5
v_call: TRBV18
clone_size: NA
d_call: NA

cdr3_aa: CASGPGDRRHEQYF
cdr3_nt: TGTGCCAGCGGACCAGGGGACAGGCGCCATGAGCAGTACTTC
j_call: TRBJ2-7
v_call: TRBV9
clone_size: NA
d_call: TRBD1

cdr3_aa: CAVREQGGTEAFF
cdr3_nt: TGTGCCGTAAGGGAGCAGGGAGGGACTGAAGCTTTCTTT
j_call: TRBJ1-1
v_call: TRBV7-9
clone_size: NA
d_call: NA

cdr3_aa: CASSQAGTSGQFF
cdr3_nt: TGTGCCAGCAGCCAAGCCGGGACTAGCGGTCAGTTCTTC
j_call: TRBJ2-1
v_call: TRBV4-2
clone_size: NA
d_call: TRBD2

cdr3_aa: CASSLPNTEAFF
cdr3_nt: TGCGCCAGCAGCCTCCCAAACACTGAAGCTTTCTTT
j_call: TRBJ1-1
v_call: TRBV4-3
clone_size: NA
d_call: NA

cdr3_aa: CASMAGLAKNIQYF
cdr3_nt: TGTGCCAGCATGGCAGGTCTAGCCAAAAACATTCAGTACTTC
j_call: TRBJ2-4
v_call: TRBV2
clone_size: NA
d_call: NA

cdr3_aa: CASLVGDEQFF
cdr3_nt: TGTGCCAGCCTAGTAGGGGATGAGCAGTTCTTC
j_call: TRBJ2-1
v_call: TRBV6-5
clone_size: once
d_call: NA

cdr3_aa: CASTDGLAGGVQYF
cdr3_nt: TGTGCTAGCACCGACGGACTAGCGGGGGGGGTGCAGTACTTC
j_call: TRBJ2-7
v_call: TRBV7-9
clone_size: once
d_call: TRBD2

cdr3_aa: CASSRGGEYGYTF
cdr3_nt: TGTGCCAGCAGCAGAGGGGGGGAATATGGCTACACCTTC
j_call: TRBJ1-2
v_call: TRBV6-5
clone_size: once
d_call: NA

cdr3_aa: CASAPGSGGQETQYF
cdr3_nt: TGTGCTAGTGCCCCCGGGAGCGGGGGCCAAGAGACCCAGTACTTC
j_call: TRBJ2-5
v_call: TRBV12-5
clone_size: NA
d_call: TRBD2

cdr3_aa: CASSRTGGNQPQHF
cdr3_nt: TGTGCCAGCAGCCGGACAGGGGGCAATCAGCCCCAGCATTTT
j_call: TRBJ1-5
v_call: TRBV7-9
clone_size: NA
d_call: TRBD1

cdr3_aa: CASSTGQGPYEQYF
cdr3_nt: TGTGCCAGCTCAACCGGACAGGGCCCCTACGAGCAGTACTTC
j_call: TRBJ2-7
v_call: TRBV18
clone_size: NA
d_call: TRBD1

cdr3_aa: CASSLRRQGPTYEQYF
cdr3_nt: TGTGCCAGCAGCTTACGCCGACAGGGGCCAACCTACGAGCAGTACTTC
j_call: TRBJ2-7
v_call: TRBV7-9
clone_size: NA
d_call: TRBD1

cdr3_aa: CASSESAPSGRPGELFF
cdr3_nt: TGTGCCAGCAGTGAATCCGCCCCTAGCGGGAGGCCCGGGGAGCTGTTTTTT
j_call: TRBJ2-2
v_call: TRBV25-1
clone_size: few
d_call: TRBD2

cdr3_aa: CASSFRDVEDTGELFF
cdr3_nt: TGTGCCAGCAGCTTCAGGGATGTCGAGGACACCGGGGAGCTGTTTTTT
j_call: TRBJ2-2
v_call: TRBV7-2
clone_size: NA
d_call: NA

cdr3_aa: CASSTGGANTEAFF
cdr3_nt: TGTGCCAGCAGTACAGGGGGCGCGAACACTGAAGCTTTCTTT
j_call: TRBJ1-1
v_call: TRBV28
clone_size: NA
d_call: TRBD1

cdr3_aa: CSVATSWSSYEQYF
cdr3_nt: TGCAGCGTTGCGACTAGCTGGAGCTCCTACGAGCAGTACTTC
j_call: TRBJ2-7
v_call: TRBV29-1
clone_size: NA
d_call: TRBD2

cdr3_aa: CASSLRATEAFF
cdr3_nt: TGTGCCAGCAGCTTACGAGCCACTGAAGCTTTCTTT
j_call: TRBJ1-1
v_call: TRBV7-2
clone_size: NA
d_call: NA

cdr3_aa: CASSQDYNSYNEQFF
cdr3_nt: TGCGCCAGCAGCCAAGATTACAACTCCTACAATGAGCAGTTCTTC
j_call: TRBJ2-1
v_call: TRBV4-3
clone_size: once
d_call: NA

cdr3_aa: CAISRGISGANVLTF
cdr3_nt: TGTGCCATCTCACGGGGGATCTCTGGGGCCAACGTCCTGACTTTC
j_call: TRBJ2-6
v_call: TRBV19
clone_size: NA
d_call: NA

cdr3_aa: CASSDLPGSGETQYF
cdr3_nt: TGTGCCAGCAGTGACCTCCCTGGGTCGGGAGAGACCCAGTACTTC
j_call: TRBJ2-5
v_call: TRBV25-1
clone_size: NA
d_call: NA

cdr3_aa: CSVDWSGGEQYF
cdr3_nt: TGCAGCGTTGACTGGTCCGGGGGAGAGCAGTACTTC
j_call: TRBJ2-7
v_call: TRBV29-1
clone_size: NA
d_call: NA

cdr3_aa: CSVSTPGLVGWEQYF
cdr3_nt: TGCAGCGTTTCTACCCCGGGACTAGTGGGATGGGAGCAGTACTTC
j_call: TRBJ2-7
v_call: TRBV29-1
clone_size: few
d_call: TRBD2

cdr3_aa: CASSYGTGNTLSGYTF
cdr3_nt: TGTGCCAGCAGTTATGGGACAGGGAATACCCTATCCGGCTACACCTTC
j_call: TRBJ1-2
v_call: TRBV6-6
clone_size: NA
d_call: TRBD1

cdr3_aa: CASSRELTSLGTDTQYF
cdr3_nt: TGCGCCAGCAGCCGGGAACTAACTAGCCTTGGTACAGATACGCAGTATTTT
j_call: TRBJ2-3
v_call: TRBV4-3
clone_size: NA
d_call: NA

cdr3_aa: CASSRTREVDTQYF
cdr3_nt: TGTGCCAGCAGCCGCACACGGGAGGTCGATACGCAGTATTTT
j_call: TRBJ2-3
v_call: TRBV7-2
clone_size: NA
d_call: TRBD2

cdr3_aa: CASSLDPGGAYEQYF
cdr3_nt: TGTGCCAGCAGCCTAGACCCGGGGGGGGCCTACGAGCAGTACTTC
j_call: TRBJ2-7
v_call: TRBV7-2
clone_size: NA
d_call: TRBD2

cdr3_aa: CASSLDLGGETQYF
cdr3_nt: TGTGCTAGCAGCTTAGATCTAGGAGGAGAGACCCAGTACTTC
j_call: TRBJ2-5
v_call: TRBV7-7
clone_size: few
d_call: NA

cdr3_aa: CASTSGTGWLKLFF
cdr3_nt: TGTGCCAGCACCTCCGGGACAGGGTGGTTAAAACTGTTTTTT
j_call: TRBJ1-4
v_call: TRBV28
clone_size: NA
d_call: TRBD1

cdr3_aa: CASSVSGGSTDTQYF
cdr3_nt: TGTGCCAGCAGTGTGAGCGGGGGGAGCACAGATACGCAGTATTTT
j_call: TRBJ2-3
v_call: TRBV6-4
clone_size: NA
d_call: TRBD2

cdr3_aa: CASSEGSRLAGASYNEQFF
cdr3_nt: TGTGCCAGCAGTGAAGGTTCGCGACTAGCGGGAGCCTCCTACAATGAGCAGTTCTTC
j_call: TRBJ2-1
v_call: TRBV2
clone_size: NA
d_call: TRBD2

cdr3_aa: CASSRGQGGGQFF
cdr3_nt: TGTGCCAGCAGCCGCGGACAGGGCGGGGGGCAGTTCTTC
j_call: TRBJ2-1
v_call: TRBV6-6
clone_size: NA
d_call: NA

cdr3_aa: CATREQGKEEKLFF
cdr3_nt: TGTGCCACCAGAGAACAGGGGAAGGAAGAAAAACTGTTTTTT
j_call: TRBJ1-4
v_call: TRBV15
clone_size: NA
d_call: TRBD1

cdr3_aa: CASSSQTGEQFF
cdr3_nt: TGTGCCAGCAGCTCTCAGACGGGTGAGCAGTTCTTC
j_call: TRBJ2-1
v_call: TRBV11-3
clone_size: NA
d_call: NA

cdr3_aa: CASSFSGGPSSYNEQFF
cdr3_nt: TGTGCCAGCAGCTTTAGCGGGGGGCCGAGCTCCTACAATGAGCAGTTCTTC
j_call: TRBJ2-1
v_call: TRBV7-9
clone_size: NA
d_call: TRBD2

cdr3_aa: CASGTGTGGVIEQYF
cdr3_nt: TGTGCTAGTGGAACCGGGACAGGGGGCGTGATCGAGCAGTACTTC
j_call: TRBJ2-7
v_call: TRBV12-5
clone_size: NA
d_call: TRBD1

cdr3_aa: CASSKQGAGYGYTF
cdr3_nt: TGTGCCAGCAGTAAACAGGGTGCGGGCTATGGCTACACCTTC
j_call: TRBJ1-2
v_call: TRBV6-1
clone_size: NA
d_call: NA

cdr3_aa: CASSFGQGLVEQYF
cdr3_nt: TGTGCCAGCAGCTTCGGTCAGGGGCTGGTCGAGCAGTACTTC
j_call: TRBJ2-7
v_call: TRBV5-6
clone_size: NA
d_call: NA